The TCR beta chain under discussion was sequenced for a study of cytomegalovirus exposure and HLA in healthy donors. In the case of this clone: The antigen is undetermined.

Germline lookup yields CDR1 SGHDN and CDR2 FVKESK. Trimming stripped 5 bases from V and 6 bases from J, with 11 bases between. The CDR3 contains 12 residues. PCR amplification relied on 60 Vbeta primers (plus 13 Jbeta primers). Assay used: immunoSEQ multiplex PCR; TCRdb lists only in-frame clones, some missing. The sample includes some 110,000 clones. Study-level results: Researchers reported in a later analysis that a missense DCLRE1C variant was tied to TCR beta V- and J-gene trimming.

The receptor comes from a man aged 30 to 39 in good health and CMV-seronegative. The sequenced sample was PBMCs. The rearrangement joins TRBV14 to TRBJ2-7; maybe TRBD1 (5 bases). In nucleotides, the CDR3 is TGTGCCAGCAGCGTGCAGGGTGTCGAGCAGTACTTC. This codes for CASSVQGVEQYF.